Sequencing of this T cell receptor beta chain was carried out in a study of OX40 agonist ivuxolimab in advanced cancers. Study summary: The patients received ivuxolimab by intravenous route every 2 weeks at 0.01 to 10 mg/kg.

The CDR3 contains 16 residues. Trimming stripped 6 bases from V and 0 bases from J, with 18 bases between. From germline, CDR1 is MNHEY and CDR2 SMNVEV (reference sequence). On this clone itself: Its matching antigen is unknown.

General study findings and limits: Both blood CD4+ and CD8+ T cells showed clonal growth by week 6 at 0.1 to 3.0 mg/kg.

Generated by immunoSEQ multiplex PCR, the TCRdb table keeps only in-frame clones and is missing some. The sample lists around 67,000 clones, approximately 80% occurring once. The sequences come from CD4+ or CD8+ T cells sorted from blood, collected in a trial of the OX40 agonist ivuxolimab. This chain links TRBV27 with TRBJ2-7; D is possibly TRBD1 (6 bases). The receptor was isolated from an adult with an advanced solid tumor such as melanoma, head and neck, liver or kidney cancer. The CDR3 is CASRRLGQTLSYEQYF. The CDR3 region has the DNA TGTGCCAGCAGACGACTCGGACAGACCCTCTCCTACGAGCAGTACTTC.